This T cell receptor beta chain was identified in a study of blood T cell repertoires in COVID-19. Study information: COVID-19 samples collected from the United States, Italy and Spain covered acute and convalescent phases. Sample material is recorded as cDNA or gDNA derived from T cells, B-cell-depleted T cells, or PBMCs.

Per the original methods: The assay estimated nucleated cells by amplifying reference gene primers. The table came from immunoSEQ multiplex PCR; TCRdb's copy has only in-frame clones and leaves some out. The V and J calls and clone size come from that table; D and trimming were worked out from the DNA. This sample has some 130,000 clones; roughly 90% occur once, and the top ten carry around 4.5%. Living in 24 US areas, the participants were between roughly 18 and 90 years of age. CDR3 length equals 14 residues. V was clipped by 5 bases and J by 10 bases, with 20 bases between them. Germline lookup yields CDR1 WSHSY and CDR2 SAAADI.

The sequenced sample consisted of PBMCs or T cells enriched from blood (not recorded which). The chain joins TRBV10-2 to TRBJ1-1, with D perhaps matching TRBD1 (5 bases). This TCR was sampled from a man aged 45-60 years who had recovered from COVID-19. The CDR3 sequence: CASSPTREVYRAFF. The CDR3 nucleotides are TGCGCCAGCAGTCCCACCAGGGAGGTCTATCGAGCTTTCTTT.